The source of this TCR beta chain is a study of blood T cells in healthy people across ages. Primed by a sample-barcoded 5' primer and a J-beta primer mix, a second PCR proceeded for about 6 to 12 cycles. TCRdb redid the calling of the 5' RACE reads with MiXCR, one entry per CDR3 protein. Of some 1,800,000 distinct CDR3 sequences listed, about two fifths are singletons. CDR3 length equals 16 residues. With V trimmed by 2 bases and J by 7 bases, 9 bases remained unmatched. The origin of this receptor is a human donor in good health. Sequencing was carried out using blood. The chain uses TRBV12-3 or TRBV12-4 and TRBJ2-4; TRBD1 matches at 9 bases. The CDR3 bases are TGTGCCAGCAGTTTACACATGGGACAGGGAGGGAACATTCAGTACTTC. This codes for CASSLHMGQGGNIQYF.